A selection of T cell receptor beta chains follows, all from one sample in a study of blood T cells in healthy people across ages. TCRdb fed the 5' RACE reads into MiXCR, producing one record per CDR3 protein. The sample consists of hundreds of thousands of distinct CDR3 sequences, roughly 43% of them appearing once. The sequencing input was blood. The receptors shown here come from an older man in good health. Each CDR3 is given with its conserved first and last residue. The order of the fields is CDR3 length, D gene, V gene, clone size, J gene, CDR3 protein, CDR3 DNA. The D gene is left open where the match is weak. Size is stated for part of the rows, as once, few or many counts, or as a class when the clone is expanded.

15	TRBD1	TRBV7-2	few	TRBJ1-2	CASSLAQGQAHGYTF	TGTGCCAGCAGCTTAGCGCAGGGACAGGCCCATGGCTACACCTTC
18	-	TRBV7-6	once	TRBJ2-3	CASSLAMTVPSTADTQYF	TGTGCCAGCAGCTTAGCGATGACTGTGCCTAGCACCGCAGATACGCAGTATTTT
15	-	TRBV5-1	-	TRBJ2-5	CAGSFTGQPQETQYF	TGCGCCGGCAGCTTTACTGGGCAGCCTCAAGAGACCCAGTACTTC
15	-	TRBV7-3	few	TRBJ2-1	CASSPGVQRTNEQFF	TGTGCCAGCAGCCCTGGCGTTCAGAGGACCAATGAGCAGTTCTTC
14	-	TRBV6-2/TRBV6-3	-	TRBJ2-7	CASTKTGSSYEQYF	TGTGCCAGCACCAAGACAGGCAGCTCCTACGAGCAGTACTTC
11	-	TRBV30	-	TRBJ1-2	CAWESNYGYTF	TGTGCCTGGGAATCTAACTATGGCTACACCTTC
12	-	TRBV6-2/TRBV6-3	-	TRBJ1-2	CASSHDGYGYTF	TGTGCCAGCAGTCACGACGGCTATGGCTACACCTTC
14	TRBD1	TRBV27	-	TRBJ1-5	CASSSGQDNQPQHF	TGTGCCAGCAGTTCGGGACAGGACAATCAGCCCCAGCATTTT
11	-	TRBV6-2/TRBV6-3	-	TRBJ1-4	CASSGNEKLFF	TGTGCCAGCAGTGGGAATGAAAAACTGTTTTTT
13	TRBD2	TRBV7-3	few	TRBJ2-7	CASSLAGVGEQYF	TGTGCCAGCAGCTTAGCGGGAGTGGGCGAGCAGTACTTC
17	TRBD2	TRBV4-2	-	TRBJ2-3	CASSQVRGGRGTDTQYF	TGTGCCAGCAGCCAAGTCCGGGGGGGCCGCGGCACAGATACGCAGTATTTT
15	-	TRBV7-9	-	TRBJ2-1	CASSFEDLSYNEQFF	TGTGCCAGCAGTTTTGAGGACCTCTCCTACAATGAGCAGTTCTTC
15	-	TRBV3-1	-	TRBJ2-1	CASSLRRGSYNEQFF	TGTGCCAGCAGCTTAAGGCGGGGCTCCTACAATGAGCAGTTCTTC
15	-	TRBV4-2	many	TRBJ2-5	CASSQGTRKQETQYF	TGTGCCAGCAGCCAAGGCACTAGGAAACAAGAGACCCAGTACTTC